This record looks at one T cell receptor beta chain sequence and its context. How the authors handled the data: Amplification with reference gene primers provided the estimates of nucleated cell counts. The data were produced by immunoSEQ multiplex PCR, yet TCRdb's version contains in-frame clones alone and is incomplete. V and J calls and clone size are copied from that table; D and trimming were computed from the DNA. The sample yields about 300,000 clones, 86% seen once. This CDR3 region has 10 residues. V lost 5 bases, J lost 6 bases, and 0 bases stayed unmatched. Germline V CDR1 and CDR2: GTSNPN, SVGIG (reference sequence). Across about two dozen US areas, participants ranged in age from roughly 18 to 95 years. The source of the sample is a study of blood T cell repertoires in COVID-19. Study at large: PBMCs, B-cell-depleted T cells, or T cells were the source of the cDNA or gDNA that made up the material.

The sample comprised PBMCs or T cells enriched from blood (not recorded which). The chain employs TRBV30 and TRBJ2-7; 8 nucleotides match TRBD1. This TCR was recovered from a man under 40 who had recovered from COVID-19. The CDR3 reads CAWGQGEQYF. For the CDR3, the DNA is TGTGCCTGGGGACAGGGCGAGCAGTACTTC. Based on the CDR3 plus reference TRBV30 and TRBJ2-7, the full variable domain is SQTIHQWPATLVQPVGSPLSLECTVEGTSNPNLYWYRQAAGRGLQLLFYSVGIGQISSEVPQNLSASRPQDRQFILSSKKLLLSDSGFYLCAWGQGEQYFGPGTRLTVT.